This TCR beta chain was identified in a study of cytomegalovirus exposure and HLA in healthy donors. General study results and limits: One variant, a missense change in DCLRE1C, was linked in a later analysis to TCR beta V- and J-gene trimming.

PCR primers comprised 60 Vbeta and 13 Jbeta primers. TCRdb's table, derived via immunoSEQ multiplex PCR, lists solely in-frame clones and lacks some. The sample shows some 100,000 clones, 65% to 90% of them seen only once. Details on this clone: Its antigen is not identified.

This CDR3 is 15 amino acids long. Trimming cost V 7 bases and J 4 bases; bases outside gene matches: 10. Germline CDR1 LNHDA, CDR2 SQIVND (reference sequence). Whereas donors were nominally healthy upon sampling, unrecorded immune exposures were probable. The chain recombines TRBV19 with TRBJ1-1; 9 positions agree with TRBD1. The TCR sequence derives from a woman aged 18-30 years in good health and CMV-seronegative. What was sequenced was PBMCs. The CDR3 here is CASIARTGESTEAFF. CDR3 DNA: TGTGCCAGTATAGCCAGGACAGGGGAATCCACTGAAGCTTTCTTT.